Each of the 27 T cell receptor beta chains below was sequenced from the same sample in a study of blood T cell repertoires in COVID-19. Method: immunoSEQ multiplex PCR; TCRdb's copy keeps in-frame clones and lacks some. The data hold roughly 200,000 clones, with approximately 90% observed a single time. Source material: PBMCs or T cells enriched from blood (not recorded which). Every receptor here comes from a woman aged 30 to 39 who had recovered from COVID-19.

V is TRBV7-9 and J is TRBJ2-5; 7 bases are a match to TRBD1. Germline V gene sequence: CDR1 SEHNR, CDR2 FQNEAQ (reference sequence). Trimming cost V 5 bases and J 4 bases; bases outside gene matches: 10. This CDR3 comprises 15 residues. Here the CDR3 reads CASSHISDRRETQYF. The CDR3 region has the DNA TGTGCCAGCAGCCATATTTCGGACAGGCGAGAGACCCAGTACTTC.

This chain's CDR3 is CASSSYLATGGHNEQFF. Written as DNA, the CDR3 is TGTGCCAGCAGTTCCTATCTTGCGACAGGGGGGCACAATGAGCAGTTCTTC. V usage is TRBV27 and J usage is TRBJ2-1; 9 bases map to TRBD1. The CDR3 totals 17 residues. Germline CDR1 reads MNHEY; CDR2 reads SMNVEV (reference sequence). The junction had 12 bases not matched to a gene; V was cut back by 4 bases and J by 5 bases.

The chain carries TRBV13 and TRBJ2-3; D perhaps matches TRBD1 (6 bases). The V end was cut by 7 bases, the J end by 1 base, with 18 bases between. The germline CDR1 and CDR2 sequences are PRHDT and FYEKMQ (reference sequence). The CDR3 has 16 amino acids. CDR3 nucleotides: TGTGCCAGCACCATAACGGTGGGGGCTGGCACAGATACGCAGTATTTT. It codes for CASTITVGAGTDTQYF. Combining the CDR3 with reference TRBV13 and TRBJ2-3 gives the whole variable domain AAGVIQSPRHLIKEKRETATLKCYPIPRHDTVYWYQQGPGQDPQFLISFYEKMQSDKGSIPDRFSAQQFSDYHSELNMSSLELGDSALYFCASTITVGAGTDTQYFGPGTRLTVL.

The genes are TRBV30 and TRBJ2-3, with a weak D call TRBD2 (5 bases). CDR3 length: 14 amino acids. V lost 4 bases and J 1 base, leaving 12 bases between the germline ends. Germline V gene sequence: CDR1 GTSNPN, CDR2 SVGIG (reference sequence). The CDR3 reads CAWIVDGGTDTQYF. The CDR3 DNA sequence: TGTGCCTGGATTGTGGACGGGGGCACAGATACGCAGTATTTT.

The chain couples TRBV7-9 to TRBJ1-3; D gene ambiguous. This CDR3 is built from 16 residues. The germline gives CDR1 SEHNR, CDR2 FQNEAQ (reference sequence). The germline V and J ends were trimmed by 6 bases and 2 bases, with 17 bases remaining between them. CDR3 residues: CASSLNSPGTGNTIYF. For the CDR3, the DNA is TGTGCCAGCAGTTTAAATAGCCCGGGTACTGGAAACACCATATATTTT.

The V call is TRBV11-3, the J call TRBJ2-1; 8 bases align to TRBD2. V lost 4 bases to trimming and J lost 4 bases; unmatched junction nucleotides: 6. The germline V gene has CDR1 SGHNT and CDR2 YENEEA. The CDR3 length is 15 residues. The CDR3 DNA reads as TGTGCCAGCAGCTCCTTGAGCGGGGGATACAATGAGCAGTTCTTC. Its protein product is CASSSLSGGYNEQFF.

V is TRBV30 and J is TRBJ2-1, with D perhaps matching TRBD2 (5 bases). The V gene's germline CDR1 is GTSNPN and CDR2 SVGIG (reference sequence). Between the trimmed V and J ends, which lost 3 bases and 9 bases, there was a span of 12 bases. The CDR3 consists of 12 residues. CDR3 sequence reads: CAWSVSGGEQFF. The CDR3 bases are TGTGCCTGGAGCGTGAGCGGTGGTGAGCAGTTCTTC.

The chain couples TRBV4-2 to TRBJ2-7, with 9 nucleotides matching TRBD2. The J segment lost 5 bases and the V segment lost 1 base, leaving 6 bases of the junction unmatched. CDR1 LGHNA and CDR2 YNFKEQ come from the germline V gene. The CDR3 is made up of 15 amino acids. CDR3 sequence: CASSQGGGGAHEQYF. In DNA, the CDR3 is TGTGCCAGCAGCCAAGGTGGCGGGGGGGCTCACGAGCAGTACTTC.

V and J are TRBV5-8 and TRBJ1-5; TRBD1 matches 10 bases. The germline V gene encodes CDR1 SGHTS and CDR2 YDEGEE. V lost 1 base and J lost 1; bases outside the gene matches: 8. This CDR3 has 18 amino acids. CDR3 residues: CASSLLKTGGLSNQPQHF. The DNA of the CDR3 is TGTGCCAGCAGCTTGTTGAAGACAGGGGGCCTCAGCAATCAGCCCCAGCATTTT. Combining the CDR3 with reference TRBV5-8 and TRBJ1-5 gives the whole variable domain EAGVTQSPTHLIKTRGQQATLRCSPISGHTSVYWYQQALGLGLQFLLWYDEGEERNRGNFPPRFSGRQFPNYSSELNVNALELEDSALYLCASSLLKTGGLSNQPQHFGDGTRLSIL.

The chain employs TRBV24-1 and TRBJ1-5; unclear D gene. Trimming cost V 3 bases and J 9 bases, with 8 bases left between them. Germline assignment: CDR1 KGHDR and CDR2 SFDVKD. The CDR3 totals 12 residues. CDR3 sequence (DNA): TGTGCCACCAGTGATACGGCGGGGCCCCAGCATTTT. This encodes CATSDTAGPQHF.

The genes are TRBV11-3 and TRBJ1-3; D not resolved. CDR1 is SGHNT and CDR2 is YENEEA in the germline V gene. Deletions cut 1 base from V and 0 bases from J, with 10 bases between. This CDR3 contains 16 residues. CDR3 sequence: CASSLVGRNSGNTIYF. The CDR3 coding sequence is TGTGCCAGCAGCTTAGTAGGCAGGAACTCTGGAAACACCATATATTTT.

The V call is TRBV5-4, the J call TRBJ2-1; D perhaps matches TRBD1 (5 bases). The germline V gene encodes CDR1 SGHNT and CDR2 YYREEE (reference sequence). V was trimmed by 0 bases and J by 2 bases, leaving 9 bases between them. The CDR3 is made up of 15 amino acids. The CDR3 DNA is TGTGCCAGCAGCTTGGACAGGCAAACCTACAATGAGCAGTTCTTC. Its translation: CASSLDRQTYNEQFF.

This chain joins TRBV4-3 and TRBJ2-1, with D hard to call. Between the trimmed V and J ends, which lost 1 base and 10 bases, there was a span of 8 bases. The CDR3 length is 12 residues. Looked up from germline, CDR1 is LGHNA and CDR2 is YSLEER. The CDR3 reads CASSQASGEQFF. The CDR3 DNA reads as TGCGCCAGCAGCCAAGCTTCCGGGGAGCAGTTCTTC.

Here the CDR3 reads CATSDPGQGRKETQYF. CDR3 coding DNA: TGTGCCACCAGTGACCCGGGACAGGGGCGGAAAGAGACCCAGTACTTC. The V gene is TRBV24-1, the J gene TRBJ2-5; 10 bases agree with TRBD1. Trimming removed 4 bases from V and 3 bases from J; junction bases left unmatched: 7. CDR3 length: 16 residues. Germline V lookup: CDR1 KGHDR, CDR2 SFDVKD.

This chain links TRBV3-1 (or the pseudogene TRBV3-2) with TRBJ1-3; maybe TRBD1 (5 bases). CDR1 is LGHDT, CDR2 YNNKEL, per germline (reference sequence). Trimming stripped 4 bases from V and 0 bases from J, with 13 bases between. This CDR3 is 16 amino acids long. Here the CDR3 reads CASSRRRDYSGNTIYF. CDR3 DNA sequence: TGTGCCAGCAGCCGGCGCAGGGACTACTCTGGAAACACCATATATTTT.

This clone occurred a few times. CDR3 loop: CASSATRGGSEQFF. The CDR3 nucleotides read TGTGCCAGCTCCGCGACGCGGGGGGGCAGCGAGCAGTTCTTC. The V call is TRBV18, the J call TRBJ2-1, with 9 bases aligning to TRBD2. The trim removed 6 bases at V and 10 bases at J, leaving 10 bases unmatched. Germline V gene data show CDR1 as KGHSH and CDR2 as LQKENI. The CDR3 sequence is 14 residues long.

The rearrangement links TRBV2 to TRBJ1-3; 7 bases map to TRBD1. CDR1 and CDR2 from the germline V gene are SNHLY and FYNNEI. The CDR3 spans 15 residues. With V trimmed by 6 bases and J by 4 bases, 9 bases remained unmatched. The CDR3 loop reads CASRETGLRGNTIYF. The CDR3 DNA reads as TGTGCCAGCAGAGAGACAGGGTTACGAGGAAACACCATATATTTT.

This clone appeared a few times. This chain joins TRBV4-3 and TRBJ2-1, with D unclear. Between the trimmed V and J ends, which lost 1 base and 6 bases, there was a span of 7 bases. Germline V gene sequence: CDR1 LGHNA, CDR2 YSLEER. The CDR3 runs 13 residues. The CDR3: CASSQVGTNEQFF. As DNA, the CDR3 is TGCGCCAGCAGCCAAGTTGGCACCAATGAGCAGTTCTTC.

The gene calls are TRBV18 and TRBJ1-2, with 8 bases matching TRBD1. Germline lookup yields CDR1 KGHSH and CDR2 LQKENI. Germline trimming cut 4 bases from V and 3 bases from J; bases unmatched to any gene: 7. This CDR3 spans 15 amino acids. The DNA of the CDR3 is TGTGCCAGCTCACGTCTGGACAGGGCGGACTATGGCTACACCTTC. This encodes CASSRLDRADYGYTF.

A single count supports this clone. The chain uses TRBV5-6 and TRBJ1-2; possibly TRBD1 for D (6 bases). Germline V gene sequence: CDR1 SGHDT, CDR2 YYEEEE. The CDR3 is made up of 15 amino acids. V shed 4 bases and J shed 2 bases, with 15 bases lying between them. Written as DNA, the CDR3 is TGTGCCAGCAGCGACACAGGGATTGCGAACTATGGCTACACCTTC. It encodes CASSDTGIANYGYTF.

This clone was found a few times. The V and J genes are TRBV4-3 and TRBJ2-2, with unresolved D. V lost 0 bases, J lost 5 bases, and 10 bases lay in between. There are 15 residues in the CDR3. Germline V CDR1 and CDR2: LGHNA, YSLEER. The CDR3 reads CASSQDFAETGELFF. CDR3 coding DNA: TGCGCCAGCAGCCAAGATTTTGCGGAAACCGGGGAGCTGTTTTTT.

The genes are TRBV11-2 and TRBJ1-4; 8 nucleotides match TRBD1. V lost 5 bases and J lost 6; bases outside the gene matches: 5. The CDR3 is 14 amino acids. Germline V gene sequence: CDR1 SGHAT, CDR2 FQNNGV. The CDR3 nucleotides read TGTGCCAGCAGCGTTGACAGGGGCCATGAAAAACTGTTTTTT. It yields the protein CASSVDRGHEKLFF.

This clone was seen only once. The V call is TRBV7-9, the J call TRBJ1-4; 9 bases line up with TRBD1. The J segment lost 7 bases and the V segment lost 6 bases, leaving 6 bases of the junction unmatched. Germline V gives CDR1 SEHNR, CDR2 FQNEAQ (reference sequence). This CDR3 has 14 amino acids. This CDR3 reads CASRRTGDGEKLFF. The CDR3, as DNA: TGTGCCAGCAGACGGACAGGGGACGGTGAAAAACTGTTTTTT.

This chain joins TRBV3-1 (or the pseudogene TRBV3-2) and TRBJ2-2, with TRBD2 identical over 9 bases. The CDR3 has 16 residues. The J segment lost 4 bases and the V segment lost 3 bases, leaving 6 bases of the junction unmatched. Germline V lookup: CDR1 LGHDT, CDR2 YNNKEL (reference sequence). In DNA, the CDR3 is TGTGCCAGCAGCCAGCTGCTAGCGGGGAGCACCGGGGAGCTGTTTTTT. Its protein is CASSQLLAGSTGELFF.

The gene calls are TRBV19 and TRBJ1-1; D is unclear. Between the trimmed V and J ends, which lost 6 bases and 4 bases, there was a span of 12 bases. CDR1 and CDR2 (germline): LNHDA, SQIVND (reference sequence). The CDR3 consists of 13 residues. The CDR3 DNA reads TGTGCCAGTAGCCTTAATCGAGGCACTGAAGCTTTCTTT. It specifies CASSLNRGTEAFF. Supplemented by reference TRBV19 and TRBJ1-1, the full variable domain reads DGGITQSPKYLFRKEGQNVTLSCEQNLNHDAMYWYRQDPGQGLRLIYYSQIVNDFQKGDIAEGYSVSREKKESFPLTVTSAQKNPTAFYLCASSLNRGTEAFFGQGTRLTVV.

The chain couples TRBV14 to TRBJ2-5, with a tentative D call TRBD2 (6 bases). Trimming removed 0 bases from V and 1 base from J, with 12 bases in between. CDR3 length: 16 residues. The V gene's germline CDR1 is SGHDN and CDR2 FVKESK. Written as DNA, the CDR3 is TGTGCCAGCAGCCAAGACTGGGGGGATATCCAAGAGACCCAGTACTTC. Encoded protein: CASSQDWGDIQETQYF.

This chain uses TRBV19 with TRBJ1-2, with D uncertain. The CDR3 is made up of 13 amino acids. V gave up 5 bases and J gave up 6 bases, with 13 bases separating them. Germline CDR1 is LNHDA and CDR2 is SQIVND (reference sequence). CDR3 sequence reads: CASSLRGVDGYTF. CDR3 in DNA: TGTGCCAGTAGTCTCCGGGGAGTCGATGGCTACACCTTC.